The T cell receptor beta chain under discussion was sequenced for a study of blood T cell repertoires in COVID-19. The method was immunoSEQ multiplex PCR; TCRdb's version includes in-frame clones alone and lacks a portion of them. The sample lists roughly 100,000 clones, approximately 91% occurring once. The CDR3 totals 14 residues. V was trimmed by 0 bases and J by 7 bases, leaving 11 bases between them. CDR1 and CDR2 from the germline V gene are SGDLS and YYNGEE. The chain has TRBV9 and TRBJ1-5, with unresolved D. Input material: peripheral blood. The source of this sequence is a human donor in a cohort sampled during active COVID-19. CDR3 bases: TGTGCCAGCAGCGTAGATTCAGGAAGGCAGCCCCAGCATTTT. This sequence encodes CASSVDSGRQPQHF. The complete variable domain, with remaining parts taken from reference TRBV9 and TRBJ1-5, reads DSGVTQTPKHLITATGQRVTLRCSPRSGDLSVYWYQQSLDQGLQFLIQYYNGEERAKGNILERFSAQQFPDLHSELNLSSLELGDSALYFCASSVDSGRQPQHFGDGTRLSIL.